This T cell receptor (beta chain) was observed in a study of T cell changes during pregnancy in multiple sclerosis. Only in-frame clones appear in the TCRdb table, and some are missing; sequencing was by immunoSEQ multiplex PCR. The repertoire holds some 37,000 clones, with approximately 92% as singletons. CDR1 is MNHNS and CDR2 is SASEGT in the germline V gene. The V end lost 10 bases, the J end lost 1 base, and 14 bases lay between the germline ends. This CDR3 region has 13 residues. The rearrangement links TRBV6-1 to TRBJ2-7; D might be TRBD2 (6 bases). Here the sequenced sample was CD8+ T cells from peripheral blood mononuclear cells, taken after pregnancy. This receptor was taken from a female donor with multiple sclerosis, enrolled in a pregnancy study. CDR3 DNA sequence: TGTGCCACCGCCGGGACTTCTTCCTACGAGCAGTACTTC. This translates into CATAGTSSYEQYF.